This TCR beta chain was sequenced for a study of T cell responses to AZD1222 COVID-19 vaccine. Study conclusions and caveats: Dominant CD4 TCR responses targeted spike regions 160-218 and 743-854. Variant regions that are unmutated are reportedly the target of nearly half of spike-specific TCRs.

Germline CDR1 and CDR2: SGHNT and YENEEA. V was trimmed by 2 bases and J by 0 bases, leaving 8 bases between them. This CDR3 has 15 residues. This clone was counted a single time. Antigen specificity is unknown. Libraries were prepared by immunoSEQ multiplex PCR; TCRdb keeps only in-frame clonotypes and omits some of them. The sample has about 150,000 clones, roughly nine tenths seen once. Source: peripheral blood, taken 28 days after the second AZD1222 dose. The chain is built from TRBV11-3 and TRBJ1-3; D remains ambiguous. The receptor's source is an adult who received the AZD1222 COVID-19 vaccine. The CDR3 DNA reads TGTGCCAGCAGCTTACGACTCCCCTCTGGAAACACCATATATTTT. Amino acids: CASSLRLPSGNTIYF.